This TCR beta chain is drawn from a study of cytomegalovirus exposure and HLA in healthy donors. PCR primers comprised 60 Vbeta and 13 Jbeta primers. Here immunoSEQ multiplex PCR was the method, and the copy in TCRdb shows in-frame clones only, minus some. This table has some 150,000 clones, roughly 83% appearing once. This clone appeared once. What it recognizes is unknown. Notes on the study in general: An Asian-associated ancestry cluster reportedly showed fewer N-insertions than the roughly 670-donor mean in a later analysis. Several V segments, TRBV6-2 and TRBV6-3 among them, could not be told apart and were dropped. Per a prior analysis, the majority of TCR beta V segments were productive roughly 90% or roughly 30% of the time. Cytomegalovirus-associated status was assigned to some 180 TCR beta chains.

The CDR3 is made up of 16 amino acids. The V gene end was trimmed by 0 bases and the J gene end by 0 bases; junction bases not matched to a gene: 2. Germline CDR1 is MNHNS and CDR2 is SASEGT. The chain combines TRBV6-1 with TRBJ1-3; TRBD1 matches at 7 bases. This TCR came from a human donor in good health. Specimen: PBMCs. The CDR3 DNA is TGTGCCAGCAGTGAAGCGGACAGGATCTCTGGAAACACCATATATTTT. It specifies CASSEADRISGNTIYF.